This T cell receptor (beta chain) was captured by sequencing in a study of blood T cell repertoires in COVID-19. Background on the study: Sites in the United States, Italy and Spain provided acute and convalescent COVID-19 samples. PBMCs, B-cell-depleted T cells, or T cells were the source of the cDNA or gDNA that made up the material.

Clones were sequenced by immunoSEQ multiplex PCR, and TCRdb holds only the in-frame ones, with some missing. The sample has some 270,000 clones; approximately 85% are singletons. CDR1 MGHRA and CDR2 YSYEKL come from the germline V gene. The CDR3 runs 16 residues. The V segment lost 0 bases and the J segment 9 bases; nucleotides outside the gene matches: 6. This clonotype originated in a woman in her 70s with acute or convalescent COVID-19. The chain recombines TRBV4-1 with TRBJ2-1; TRBD2 aligns across 12 bases. The sequenced material came from peripheral blood. The CDR3 DNA follows: TGCGCCAGCAGCCAAGATCGGGCTAGCGGGGGGGGTGAGCAGTTCTTC. Residues: CASSQDRASGGGEQFF.